Each of the 22 T cell receptor beta chains below was sequenced from the same sample in a study of Ad26.COV2.S vaccination and SARS-CoV-2 variants. Measured with immunoSEQ multiplex PCR; TCRdb has only the in-frame clones, and not every one. The sample includes more than 150,000 clones, 87% of them seen just once. The source was peripheral blood, collected after recovery from COVID-19. The receptors here all came from a human donor who had recovered from COVID-19.

The chain links TRBV27 to TRBJ1-6; weak D call: TRBD1 (6 bases). The CDR3 is made up of 13 amino acids. V lost 5 bases and J 13 bases, leaving 15 bases between the germline ends. Germline CDR1 reads MNHEY; CDR2 reads SMNVEV (reference sequence). CDR3 nucleotides: TGTGCCAGCAGTCCCCAGAGGGGGGCCCCCCTCCACTTT. Its translation: CASSPQRGAPLHF.

CDR3 region: CASSMGQANTEAFF. Here the CDR3 DNA reads TGTGCCAGTAGTATGGGACAGGCGAACACTGAAGCTTTCTTT. This chain uses TRBV19 with TRBJ1-1; TRBD1 matches at 8 bases. Per the germline V gene, CDR1 is LNHDA and CDR2 is SQIVND (reference sequence). This CDR3 is built from 14 residues. V was clipped by 3 bases and J by 1 base; unmatched bases: 1.

The V gene is TRBV9, the J gene TRBJ2-3, with D possibly being TRBD2 (7 bases). V was clipped by 0 bases and J by 2 bases, with 16 bases between them. The CDR3 consists of 17 residues. Germline values: CDR1 SGDLS, CDR2 YYNGEE. CDR3 in DNA: TGTGCCAGCAGCGTAGTCGGGGGGCGGGGGACCACAGATACGCAGTATTTT. As protein: CASSVVGGRGTTDTQYF.

This chain uses TRBV28 with TRBJ1-6, with 8 bases that match TRBD1. V lost 6 bases, J lost 0 bases, and 4 bases stayed unmatched. CDR1 and CDR2 from the germline V gene are MDHEN and SYDVKM. This CDR3 spans 16 amino acids. The CDR3 sequence: CASSRQGTSYNSPLHF. DNA of the CDR3: TGTGCCAGCAGCAGACAGGGGACCTCCTATAATTCACCCCTCCACTTT.

This chain connects TRBV3-1 (or the pseudogene TRBV3-2) to TRBJ2-7, with 8 bases lining up with TRBD1. The CDR3 is made up of 13 amino acids. Germline assignment: CDR1 LGHDT and CDR2 YNNKEL (reference sequence). Trimming removed 1 base from V and 9 bases from J; junction bases left unmatched: 5. The CDR3 coding sequence is TGTGCCAGCAGCCAAGGGGACAGGTTGGGGCAGTACTTC. Translating it yields CASSQGDRLGQYF.

This clone was counted between two and nine times. This chain connects TRBV5-6 to TRBJ2-7; 7 nucleotides agree with TRBD2. CDR1 and CDR2 from the germline V gene are SGHDT and YYEEEE. CDR3 size: 16 residues. V was clipped by 0 bases and J by 0 bases; unmatched bases: 6. The DNA for the CDR3 is TGTGCCAGCAGCTTGGAGGCCGGGGGGTTCTCCTACGAGCAGTACTTC. Its translation is CASSLEAGGFSYEQYF.

The rearrangement joins TRBV29-1 to TRBJ2-1; D not certain. Germline-derived CDR1 and CDR2 are SQVTM and ANQGSEA. CDR3 length: 14 residues. Trimming pared 1 base from V and 0 bases from J, leaving 7 bases between. CDR3 nucleotide sequence: TGCAGCGTTGAAGGGGATTTCTCCTACAATGAGCAGTTCTTC. As protein: CSVEGDFSYNEQFF.

CDR3 amino acids: CASSLSGSAYNEQFF. The CDR3 DNA sequence: TGTGCCAGCAGCTTATCCGGAAGCGCCTACAATGAGCAGTTCTTC. V is TRBV7-9 and J is TRBJ2-1; unclear D gene. The CDR3 length is 15 residues. V lost 2 bases and J 2 bases, leaving 10 bases between the germline ends. The germline gives CDR1 SEHNR, CDR2 FQNEAQ (reference sequence).

This clone was observed once. The sample holds other DNA sequences that translate to the same CDR3. The chain recombines TRBV27 with TRBJ1-3, with D possibly matching TRBD1 (5 bases). Per germline, CDR1 MNHEY and CDR2 SMNVEV (reference sequence). V shed 2 bases and J shed 1 base, with 6 bases lying between them. There are 14 residues in the CDR3. CDR3: CASSLGGSGNTIYF. The DNA of the CDR3 is TGTGCCAGCAGTTTAGGGGGGTCTGGAAACACCATATATTTT.

The rearrangement links TRBV5-5 to TRBJ1-2; 9 bases agree with TRBD1. The CDR3 consists of 15 residues. The germline V gene has CDR1 SGHKS and CDR2 YYEKEE (reference sequence). V lost 0 bases and J lost 5; bases outside the gene matches: 5. The CDR3: CASSLVQGAVYGYTF. The CDR3 DNA reads as TGTGCCAGCAGCTTGGTACAGGGGGCAGTGTATGGCTACACCTTC. The complete variable domain, with remaining parts taken from reference TRBV5-5 and TRBJ1-2, reads DAGVTQSPTHLIKTRGQQVTLRCSPISGHKSVSWYQQVLGQGPQFIFQYYEKEERGRGNFPDRFSARQFPNYSSELNVNALLLGDSALYLCASSLVQGAVYGYTFGSGTRLTVV.

The chain has TRBV18 and TRBJ1-6; tentatively, D is TRBD1 (6 bases). Germline V gene data show CDR1 as KGHSH and CDR2 as LQKENI. V gave up 3 bases and J gave up 8 bases, with 14 bases separating them. The CDR3 spans 15 residues. The CDR3 DNA sequence: TGTGCCAGCTCACCCACGACAGGTTCGGATTCACCCCTCCACTTT. This sequence encodes CASSPTTGSDSPLHF.

This clone has just a few counts. The chain joins TRBV19 to TRBJ1-1; D is unclear. Germline CDR1 LNHDA, CDR2 SQIVND (reference sequence). The V end lost 6 bases, the J end lost 4 bases, and 9 bases lay between the germline ends. The CDR3 runs 12 residues. CDR3 amino acids: CASSNTPTEAFF. In DNA form, the CDR3 reads TGTGCCAGTAGCAACACCCCCACTGAAGCTTTCTTT.

V and J are TRBV5-5 and TRBJ2-5; TRBD2 might be the D (7 bases). This CDR3 region has 14 residues. The germline V gene has CDR1 SGHKS and CDR2 YYEKEE (reference sequence). The V end lost 3 bases, the J end lost 7 bases, and 16 bases lay between the germline ends. CDR3 in DNA: TGTGCCAGCAGCTCCAGAGGGGGGGTGGTGACCCAGTACTTC. Amino acid sequence: CASSSRGGVVTQYF.

The chain is built from TRBV5-1 and TRBJ2-1; 14 nucleotides match TRBD2. Unmatched junction bases numbered 7, after V lost 4 bases and J lost 4 bases. Germline-derived CDR1 and CDR2 are SGHRS and YFSETQ. The CDR3 length is 17 residues. The CDR3 loop is CASSPTSGGARYNEQFF. In nucleotides, the CDR3 is TGCGCCAGCAGCCCGACTAGCGGGGGGGCCCGGTACAATGAGCAGTTCTTC.

This chain links TRBV2 with TRBJ1-1; 9 bases align to TRBD1. The CDR3 runs 14 residues. Trimming removed 6 bases from V and 0 bases from J; junction bases left unmatched: 2. The germline CDR1 and CDR2 sequences are SNHLY and FYNNEI. The CDR3 region is CASRGTGLNTEAFF. In DNA, the CDR3 is TGTGCCAGCAGGGGGACAGGGCTGAACACTGAAGCTTTCTTT. The full variable domain, its missing parts supplied by reference TRBV2 and TRBJ1-1, is EPEVTQTPSHQVTQMGQEVILRCVPISNHLYFYWYRQILGQKVEFLVSFYNNEISEKSEIFDDQFSVERPDGSNFTLKIRSTKLEDSAMYFCASRGTGLNTEAFFGQGTRLTVV.

The gene calls are TRBV10-2 and TRBJ2-2, with TRBD2 matching over 7 bases. CDR3 length equals 14 residues. V lost 7 bases and J lost 3; bases outside the gene matches: 5. Germline loops: CDR1 WSHSY, CDR2 SAAADI. This chain's CDR3 is CASKLAEDTGELFF. Here the CDR3 DNA reads TGCGCCAGCAAGCTAGCGGAAGACACCGGGGAGCTGTTTTTT.

In its sample, this clone was seen a few times. The chain couples TRBV27 to TRBJ1-3; 8 bases are a match to TRBD1. Germline lookup yields CDR1 MNHEY and CDR2 SMNVEV (reference sequence). Trimming cost V 11 bases and J 2 bases; bases outside gene matches: 5. The CDR3 consists of 13 residues. The CDR3: CASGQGPGNTIYF. CDR3 in DNA: TGTGCCTCTGGACAGGGCCCTGGAAACACCATATATTTT.

The chain carries TRBV6-5 and TRBJ1-2; a weak D match, TRBD1 (6 bases). V lost 0 bases and J 6 bases, leaving 8 bases between the germline ends. The germline gives CDR1 MNHEY, CDR2 SVGAGI. The CDR3 is made up of 13 amino acids. As DNA, the CDR3 is TGTGCCAGCAGTTACTCAGGGGGGCATGGCTACACCTTC. This sequence encodes CASSYSGGHGYTF.

The sample holds one count of this clone. The chain recombines TRBV5-6 with TRBJ1-2; D gene uncertain. This CDR3 has 13 residues. V dropped 4 bases and J dropped 1 base, with 8 bases sitting between them. Per the germline V gene, CDR1 is SGHDT and CDR2 is YYEEEE. The CDR3 protein is CASSPDNNYGYTF. The CDR3, as DNA: TGTGCCAGCAGCCCCGACAATAACTATGGCTACACCTTC.

This chain joins TRBV19 and TRBJ2-2; TRBD1 or TRBD2 may be the D gene (6 bases each). The CDR3 consists of 15 residues. Looked up from germline, CDR1 is LNHDA and CDR2 is SQIVND (reference sequence). Trimming cost V 6 bases and J 7 bases, with 18 bases left between them. DNA for the CDR3: TGTGCCAGTAGGCTAGAGGTGGGGGGCCTCGGGGAGCTGTTTTTT. It encodes CASRLEVGGLGELFF. Full variable domain (remainder filled in from reference TRBV19 and TRBJ2-2): DGGITQSPKYLFRKEGQNVTLSCEQNLNHDAMYWYRQDPGQGLRLIYYSQIVNDFQKGDIAEGYSVSREKKESFPLTVTSAQKNPTAFYLCASRLEVGGLGELFFGEGSRLTVL.

This clone appeared once. V and J are TRBV5-1 and TRBJ2-7; D possibly corresponds to TRBD2 (6 bases). The CDR3 length is 15 residues. Trimming removed 3 bases at V and 2 bases at J, with 15 bases between. Germline-derived CDR1 and CDR2 are SGHRS and YFSETQ. CDR3 protein: CASSSPGTGTYEQYF. CDR3 in DNA: TGCGCCAGCAGCTCCCCCGGGACTGGCACCTACGAGCAGTACTTC. Full variable domain (remainder filled in from reference TRBV5-1 and TRBJ2-7): KAGVTQTPRYLIKTRGQQVTLSCSPISGHRSVSWYQQTPGQGLQFLFEYFSETQRNKGNFPGRFSGRQFSNSRSEMNVSTLELGDSALYLCASSSPGTGTYEQYFGPGTRLTVT.

The count of this clone is one. The chain combines TRBV11-2 with TRBJ2-3; D uncertain. Germline V lookup: CDR1 SGHAT, CDR2 FQNNGV. Trimming shortened V by 5 bases and J by 3 bases, and 6 bases separated the two germline ends. The CDR3 loop spans 12 amino acids. The DNA for the CDR3 is TGTGCCAGCAGCCCTTATACAGATACGCAGTATTTT. Its translation is CASSPYTDTQYF.